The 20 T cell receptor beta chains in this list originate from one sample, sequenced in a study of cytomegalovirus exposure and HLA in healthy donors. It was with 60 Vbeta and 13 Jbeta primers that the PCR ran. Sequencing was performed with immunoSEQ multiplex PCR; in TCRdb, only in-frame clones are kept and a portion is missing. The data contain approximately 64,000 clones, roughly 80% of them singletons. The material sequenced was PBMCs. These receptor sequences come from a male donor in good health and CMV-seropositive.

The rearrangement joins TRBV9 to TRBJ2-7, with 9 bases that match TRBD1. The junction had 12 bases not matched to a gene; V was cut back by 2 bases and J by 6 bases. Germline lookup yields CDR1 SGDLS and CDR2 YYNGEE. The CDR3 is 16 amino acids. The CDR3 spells CASSVSDRGGFLEQYF. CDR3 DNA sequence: TGTGCCAGCAGCGTCAGCGACAGGGGGGGATTTCTCGAGCAGTACTTC.

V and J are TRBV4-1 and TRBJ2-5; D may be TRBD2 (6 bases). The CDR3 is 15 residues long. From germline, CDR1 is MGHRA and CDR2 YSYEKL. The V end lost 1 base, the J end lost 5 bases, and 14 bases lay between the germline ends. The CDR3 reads CASSQGWRAWETQYF. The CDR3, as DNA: TGCGCCAGCAGCCAAGGGTGGAGGGCTTGGGAGACCCAGTACTTC.

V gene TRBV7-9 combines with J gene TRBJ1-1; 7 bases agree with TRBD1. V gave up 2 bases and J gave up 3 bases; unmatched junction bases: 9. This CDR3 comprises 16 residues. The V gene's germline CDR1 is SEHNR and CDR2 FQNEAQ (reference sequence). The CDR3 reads CASSLRTGRGDTEAFF. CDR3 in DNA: TGTGCCAGCAGCTTAAGGACAGGCCGTGGGGACACTGAAGCTTTCTTT.

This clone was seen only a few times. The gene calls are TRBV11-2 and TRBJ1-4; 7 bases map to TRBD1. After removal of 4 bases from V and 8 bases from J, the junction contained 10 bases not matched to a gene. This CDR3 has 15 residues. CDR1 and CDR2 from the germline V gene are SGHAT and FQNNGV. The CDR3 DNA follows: TGTGCCAGCAGCTCGCCGACAGGGTTGAGAGAAAAACTGTTTTTT. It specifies CASSSPTGLREKLFF.

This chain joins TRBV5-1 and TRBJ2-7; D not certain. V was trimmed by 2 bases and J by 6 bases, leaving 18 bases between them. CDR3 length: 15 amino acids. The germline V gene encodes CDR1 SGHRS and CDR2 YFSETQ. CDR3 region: CASSFDTPPMGEQYF. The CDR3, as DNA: TGCGCCAGCAGCTTTGACACCCCACCGATGGGCGAGCAGTACTTC.

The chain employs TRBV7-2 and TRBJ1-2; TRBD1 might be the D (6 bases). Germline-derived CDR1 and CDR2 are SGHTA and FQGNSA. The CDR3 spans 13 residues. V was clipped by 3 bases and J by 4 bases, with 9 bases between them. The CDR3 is CASSFDRSYGYTF. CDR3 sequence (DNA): TGTGCCAGCAGCTTCGACAGGAGCTATGGCTACACCTTC.

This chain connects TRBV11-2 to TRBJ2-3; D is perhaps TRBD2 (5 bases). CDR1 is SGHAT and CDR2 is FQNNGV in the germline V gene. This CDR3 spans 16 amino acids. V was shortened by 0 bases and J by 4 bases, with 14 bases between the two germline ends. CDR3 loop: CASSLDNGPGSDTQYF. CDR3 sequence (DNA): TGTGCCAGCAGCTTAGATAACGGCCCGGGGTCAGATACGCAGTATTTT.

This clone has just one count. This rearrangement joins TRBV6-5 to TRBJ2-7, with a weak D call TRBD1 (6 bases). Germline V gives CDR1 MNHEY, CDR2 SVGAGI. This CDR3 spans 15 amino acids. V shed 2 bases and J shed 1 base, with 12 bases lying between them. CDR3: CASSYRSTGSYEQYF. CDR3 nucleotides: TGTGCCAGCAGTTACAGATCGACAGGTTCCTACGAGCAGTACTTC.

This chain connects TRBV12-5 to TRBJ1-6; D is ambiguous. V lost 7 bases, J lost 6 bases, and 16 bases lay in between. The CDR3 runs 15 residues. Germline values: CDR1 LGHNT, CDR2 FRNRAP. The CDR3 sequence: CASALSPFSNSPLHF. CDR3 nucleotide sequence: TGTGCTAGTGCCCTTAGCCCCTTTTCTAATTCACCCCTCCACTTT.

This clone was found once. CDR3 nucleotide sequence: TGTGCCAGCAGCTACGACAGGGGGGTCTACGAGCAGTACTTC. It encodes CASSYDRGVYEQYF. This rearrangement joins TRBV7-2 to TRBJ2-7, with 9 nucleotides matching TRBD1. This CDR3 region has 14 residues. CDR1 and CDR2 (germline): SGHTA, FQGNSA. Germline trimming cut 4 bases from V and 3 bases from J; bases unmatched to any gene: 4.

CDR3 amino acids: CASSRDSYGYTF. The DNA of the CDR3 is TGTGCCAGCAGCCGGGACAGCTATGGCTACACCTTC. The chain is built from TRBV28 and TRBJ1-2, with 7 bases identical to TRBD1. The germline gives CDR1 MDHEN, CDR2 SYDVKM. The CDR3 sequence is 12 residues long. J was trimmed by 4 bases and V by 6 bases; bases with no gene match: 2.

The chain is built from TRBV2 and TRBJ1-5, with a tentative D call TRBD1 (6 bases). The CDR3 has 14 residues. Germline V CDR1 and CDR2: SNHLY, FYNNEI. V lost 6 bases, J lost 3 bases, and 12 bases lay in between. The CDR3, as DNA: TGTGCCAGCAGCGACAGGAGAGTCAATCAGCCCCAGCATTTT. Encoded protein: CASSDRRVNQPQHF.

CDR3 amino acids: CAATGNYGYTF. As DNA, the CDR3 is TGTGCCGCAACGGGAAACTATGGCTACACCTTC. The gene calls are TRBV6-1 and TRBJ1-2, with unresolved D. Germline V gene sequence: CDR1 MNHNS, CDR2 SASEGT. The CDR3 contains 11 residues. The ends were cut back, 11 bases at V and 2 bases at J, with 9 bases in the middle.

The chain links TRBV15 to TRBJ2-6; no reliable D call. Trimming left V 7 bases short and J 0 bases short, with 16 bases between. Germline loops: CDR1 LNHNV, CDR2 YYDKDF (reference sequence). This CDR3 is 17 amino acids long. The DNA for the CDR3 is TGTGCCACCAAGCGAACCGGGTCGCACTCTGGGGCCAACGTCCTGACTTTC. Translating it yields CATKRTGSHSGANVLTF.

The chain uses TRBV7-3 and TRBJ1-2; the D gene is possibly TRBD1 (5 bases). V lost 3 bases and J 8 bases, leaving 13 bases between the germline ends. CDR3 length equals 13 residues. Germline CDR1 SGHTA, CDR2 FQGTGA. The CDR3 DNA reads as TGTGCCAGCAGCTTGGGAGGGGCGGGCGGCTACACCTTC. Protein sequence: CASSLGGAGGYTF.

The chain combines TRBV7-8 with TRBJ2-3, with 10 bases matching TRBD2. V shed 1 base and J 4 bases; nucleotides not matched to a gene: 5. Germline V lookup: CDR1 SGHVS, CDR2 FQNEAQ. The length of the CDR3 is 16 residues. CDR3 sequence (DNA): TGTGCCAGCAGCTTAGGGTCTAGCGGGGGCTCAGATACGCAGTATTTT. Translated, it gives CASSLGSSGGSDTQYF. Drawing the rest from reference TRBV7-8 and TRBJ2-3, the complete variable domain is GAGVSQSPRYKVAKRGQDVALRCDPISGHVSLFWYQQALGQGPEFLTYFQNEAQLDKSGLPSDRFFAERPEGSVSTLKIQRTQQEDSAVYLCASSLGSSGGSDTQYFGPGTRLTVL.

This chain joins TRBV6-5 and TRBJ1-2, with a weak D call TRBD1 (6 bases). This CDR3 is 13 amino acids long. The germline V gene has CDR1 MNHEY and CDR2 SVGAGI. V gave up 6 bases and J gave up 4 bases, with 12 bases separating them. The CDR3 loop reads CASRNQGTYGYTF. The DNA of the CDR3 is TGTGCCAGCAGGAATCAGGGGACCTATGGCTACACCTTC.

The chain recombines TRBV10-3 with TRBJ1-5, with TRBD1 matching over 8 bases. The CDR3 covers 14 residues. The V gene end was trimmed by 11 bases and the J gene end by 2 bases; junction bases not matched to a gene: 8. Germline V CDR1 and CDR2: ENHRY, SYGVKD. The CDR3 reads CAADAGGGNQPQHF. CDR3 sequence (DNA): TGTGCCGCCGATGCAGGGGGCGGCAATCAGCCCCAGCATTTT.

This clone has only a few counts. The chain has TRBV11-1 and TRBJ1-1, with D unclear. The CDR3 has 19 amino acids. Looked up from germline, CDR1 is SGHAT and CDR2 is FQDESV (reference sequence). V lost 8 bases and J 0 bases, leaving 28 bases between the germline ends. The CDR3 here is CASGRSLGRLPRMNTEAFF. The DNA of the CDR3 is TGTGCCAGCGGCAGAAGCTTAGGGAGGCTCCCGAGGATGAACACTGAAGCTTTCTTT.

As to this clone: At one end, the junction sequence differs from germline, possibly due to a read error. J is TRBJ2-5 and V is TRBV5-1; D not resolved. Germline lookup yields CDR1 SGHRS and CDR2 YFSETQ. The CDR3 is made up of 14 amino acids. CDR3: CASSFEAELETPYF. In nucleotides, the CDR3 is TGCGCCAGCAGCTTCGAAGCCGAGTTGGAGACCCCGTACTTC. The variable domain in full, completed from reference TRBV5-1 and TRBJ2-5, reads KAGVTQTPRYLIKTRGQQVTLSCSPISGHRSVSWYQQTPGQGLQFLFEYFSETQRNKGNFPGRFSGRQFSNSRSEMNVSTLELGDSALYLCASSFEAELETPYFGPGTRLLVL.